This passage covers 15 T cell receptor beta chains from one sample sequenced in a study of T-cell memory formation after mild COVID-19. Via MiXCR, TCRdb re-called the 5' RACE reads, giving one row per CDR3 protein. The repertoire holds about 560,000 distinct CDR3 sequences, with less than 25% as singletons. Input material: PBMCs or a T cell subset sorted from them (not recorded which). These receptors originate from an adult woman who had mild COVID-19 (a few samples of this study predate the infection). Cell type and time point are not known.

In this sample, this clonotype turned up a few times. The chain couples TRBV3-1 to TRBJ2-1; TRBD2 aligns across 7 bases. The CDR3 is 15 residues long. The germline CDR1 and CDR2 sequences are LGHDT and YNNKEL (reference sequence). The junction had 10 bases not matched to a gene; V was cut back by 4 bases and J by 7 bases. The CDR3 bases are TGTGCCAGCAGCCTGGAAGCGGGACGACGGAATGAGCAGTTCTTC. Protein product: CASSLEAGRRNEQFF.

The chain combines TRBV18 with TRBJ1-5; D is undetermined. Germline V gene lookup returns CDR1 KGHSH and CDR2 LQKENI. V lost 5 bases to trimming and J lost 6 bases, with 11 bases between them. The CDR3 runs 13 residues. CDR3 sequence: CASSTTDFQPQHF. The CDR3 bases are TGTGCCAGCTCAACAACAGATTTTCAGCCCCAGCATTTT.

V gene TRBV19 combines with J gene TRBJ2-3; D call uncertain. Germline values: CDR1 LNHDA, CDR2 SQIVND (reference sequence). The CDR3 extends over 14 amino acids. The V end lost 9 bases, the J end lost 1 base, and 14 bases lay between the germline ends. CDR3 amino acids: CASRLTLGTDTQYF. Written as DNA, the CDR3 is TGTGCCAGCAGACTTACTCTTGGCACAGATACGCAGTATTTT.

The chain combines TRBV5-1 with TRBJ2-2, with TRBD1 identical over 9 bases. With V trimmed by 2 bases and J by 1 base, 9 bases remained unmatched. The germline CDR1 and CDR2 sequences are SGHRS and YFSETQ. This CDR3 comprises 18 residues. The CDR3 sequence is CASSFGDRAAMNTGELFF. The DNA of the CDR3 is TGCGCCAGCAGCTTTGGGGACAGGGCAGCGATGAACACCGGGGAGCTGTTTTTT.

V is TRBV5-1 and J is TRBJ1-3; the match to TRBD1 covers 7 bases. Losses at the gene ends were 8 bases for V and 1 base for J; bases not matched to a gene: 12. The V gene's germline CDR1 is SGHRS and CDR2 YFSETQ. The CDR3 is made up of 16 amino acids. CDR3 in amino acids: CASSTGTISSGNTIYF. CDR3 DNA sequence: TGCGCCAGTTCGACAGGGACAATCTCTTCTGGAAACACCATATATTTT.

V gene TRBV7-2 combines with J gene TRBJ1-3; 10 positions match TRBD1. The V and J ends lost 4 bases and 3 bases, in that order; junction bases with no gene match: 3. The CDR3 has 15 amino acids. Germline CDR1 SGHTA, CDR2 FQGNSA. CDR3 protein: CASSSTGGGGNTIYF. The DNA for the CDR3 is TGTGCCAGCAGCTCGACAGGGGGCGGTGGAAACACCATATATTTT.

The J gene is TRBJ2-7, the V gene TRBV18; D remains ambiguous. V lost 3 bases to trimming and J lost 5 bases, with 8 bases between them. The CDR3 runs to 12 residues. The germline V gene has CDR1 KGHSH and CDR2 LQKENI. In nucleotides, the CDR3 is TGTGCCAGCTCACCTAGCAATAACGAGCAGTACTTC. Translating gives CASSPSNNEQYF.

This clonotype has only a few counts. The chain employs TRBV7-3 and TRBJ1-6; D is possibly TRBD1 (6 bases). This CDR3 has 13 amino acids. Trimming pared 2 bases from V and 9 bases from J, leaving 8 bases between. Per the germline V gene, CDR1 is SGHTA and CDR2 is FQGTGA. The CDR3 reads CASSLSGVSPLHF. CDR3 DNA: TGTGCCAGCAGCTTATCAGGGGTTTCACCCCTCCACTTT.

J is TRBJ2-1 and V is TRBV13; D unresolved. Trimming left V 5 bases short and J 3 bases short, with 11 bases between. Germline V gene lookup returns CDR1 PRHDT and CDR2 FYEKMQ (reference sequence). CDR3 length: 14 amino acids. CDR3: CASSPWTDYNEQFF. The CDR3 DNA reads as TGTGCCAGCAGCCCTTGGACGGACTACAATGAGCAGTTCTTC.

The chain has TRBV5-4 and TRBJ2-1; 8 positions agree with TRBD1. Trimming cost V 4 bases and J 5 bases; bases outside gene matches: 5. CDR1 SGHNT and CDR2 YYREEE come from the germline V gene (reference sequence). The CDR3 loop spans 14 amino acids. As DNA, the CDR3 is TGTGCCAGCAGCCCAGGGGGCAGGGACAATGAGCAGTTCTTC. Its protein is CASSPGGRDNEQFF.

V gene TRBV6-5 combines with J gene TRBJ2-1; D remains unclear. The CDR3 is 19 amino acids. CDR1 is MNHEY, CDR2 SVGAGI, per germline. V dropped 2 bases and J dropped 0 bases, with 20 bases sitting between them. The CDR3 loop is CASSYDIAPLGGSYNEQFF. CDR3 nucleotide sequence: TGTGCCAGCAGTTACGACATCGCTCCGTTAGGCGGCTCCTACAATGAGCAGTTCTTC.

The chain links TRBV15 to TRBJ2-5; 10 bases are shared with TRBD2. The CDR3 sequence is 17 residues long. With 0 bases clipped from V and 3 bases from J, the junction kept 7 bases outside the gene matches. Germline assignment: CDR1 LNHNV and CDR2 YYDKDF (reference sequence). The CDR3 DNA sequence: TGTGCCACCAGCAGAGATCTCGGACTAGCGGAGAAAGAGACCCAGTACTTC. Its protein product is CATSRDLGLAEKETQYF. The complete variable domain, with remaining parts taken from reference TRBV15 and TRBJ2-5, reads DAMVIQNPRYQVTQFGKPVTLSCSQTLNHNVMYWYQQKSSQAPKLLFHYYDKDFNNEADTPDNFQSRRPNTSFCFLDIRSPGLGDTAMYLCATSRDLGLAEKETQYFGPGTRLLVL.

Regarding this clonotype: One end of the junction fails to match germline, which may point to a read error. This chain joins TRBV12-3 or TRBV12-4 and TRBJ1-6; D remains ambiguous. CDR3 length: 13 residues. In nucleotides, the CDR3 is TGTGCCAGCAGTTTGAAGGGTAATTCACCCCTCAACTTT. Residues: CASSLKGNSPLNF.

The chain recombines TRBV9 with TRBJ1-1, with unresolved D. CDR1 SGDLS and CDR2 YYNGEE come from the germline V gene. This CDR3 has 16 amino acids. Trimming left V 4 bases short and J 1 base short, with 17 bases between. CDR3 DNA sequence: TGTGCCAGCAGCTCTCCGCGGGCAGAGGGGAACACTGAAGCTTTCTTT. This sequence encodes CASSSPRAEGNTEAFF.

The table lists this clonotype with a few counts. The V call is TRBV3-1, the J call TRBJ2-1; D gene ambiguous. The CDR3 totals 12 residues. Germline V gives CDR1 LGHDT, CDR2 YNNKEL (reference sequence). V was clipped by 3 bases and J by 9 bases, with 9 bases between them. The CDR3 here is CASSQAGREQFF. CDR3 DNA sequence: TGTGCCAGCAGCCAGGCCGGCCGTGAGCAGTTCTTC.